The T cell receptor beta chain under discussion was sequenced for a study of CD8+CD57+ T cells in acquired aplastic anemia. Study outcomes and limitations: Patients shared some 30 CD8+ CDR3 sequences with controls.

Turning to this clonotype: Its specificity is not known.

V dropped 3 bases and J dropped 2; count of bases not matched to a gene: 6. From germline, CDR1 is SGDLS and CDR2 YYNGEE. This CDR3 contains 16 residues. Profiles of TCR beta VDJ and CDR3 were generated from a genomic DNA template. TCRdb ran MiXCR on the reads and lists one entry per CDR3 protein. The table has about 62,000 distinct CDR3 sequences, less than 65% seen once. Sequencing input: sorted CD4+, CD8+, or CD8+CD57+ T cells (not recorded which) from PBMCs. The clonotype comes from a human donor in good health, serving as a control. V gene TRBV9 combines with J gene TRBJ2-3, with 10 nucleotides matching TRBD2. This CDR3 is CASSGRTSGYTDTQYF. CDR3 coding DNA: TGTGCCAGCAGCGGTCGGACTAGCGGATACACAGATACGCAGTATTTT.